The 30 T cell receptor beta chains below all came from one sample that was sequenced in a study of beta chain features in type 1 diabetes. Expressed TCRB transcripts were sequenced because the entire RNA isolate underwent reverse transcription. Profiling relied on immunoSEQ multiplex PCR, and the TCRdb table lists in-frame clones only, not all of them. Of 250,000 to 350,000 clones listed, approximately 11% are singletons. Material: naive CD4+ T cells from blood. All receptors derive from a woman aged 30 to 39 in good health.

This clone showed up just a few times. The CDR3 DNA reads TGTGCCAGCAGCAAGTCGGGACAGGGTAACTACAATGAGCAGTTCTTC. It translates to CASSKSGQGNYNEQFF. This chain uses TRBV9 with TRBJ2-1, with TRBD1 matching over 9 bases. There are 16 residues in the CDR3. Germline V gene data show CDR1 as SGDLS and CDR2 as YYNGEE. The V segment lost 4 bases and the J segment 3 bases; nucleotides outside the gene matches: 8.

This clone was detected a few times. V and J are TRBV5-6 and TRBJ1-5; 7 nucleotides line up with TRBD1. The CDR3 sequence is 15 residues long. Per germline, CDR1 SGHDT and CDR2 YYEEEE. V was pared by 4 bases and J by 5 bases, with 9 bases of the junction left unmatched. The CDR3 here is CASSRDRDGHQPQHF. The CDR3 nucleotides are TGTGCCAGCAGCCGTGACAGGGACGGTCATCAGCCCCAGCATTTT.

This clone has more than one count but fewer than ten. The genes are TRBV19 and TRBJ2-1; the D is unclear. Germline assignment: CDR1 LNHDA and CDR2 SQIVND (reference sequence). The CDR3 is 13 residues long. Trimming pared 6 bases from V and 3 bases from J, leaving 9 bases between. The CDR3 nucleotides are TGTGCCAGTAGGCCTAGAAACTACAATGAGCAGTTCTTC. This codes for CASRPRNYNEQFF.

The CDR3 is CSVSRLAGESHEQFF. The CDR3 DNA reads TGCAGCGTTTCCCGACTAGCGGGAGAGTCCCATGAGCAGTTCTTC. The chain combines TRBV29-1 with TRBJ2-1; TRBD2 matches 12 bases. CDR1 SQVTM and CDR2 ANQGSEA come from the germline V gene. The V and J ends lost 5 bases and 8 bases, in that order; junction bases with no gene match: 10. CDR3 length equals 15 residues.

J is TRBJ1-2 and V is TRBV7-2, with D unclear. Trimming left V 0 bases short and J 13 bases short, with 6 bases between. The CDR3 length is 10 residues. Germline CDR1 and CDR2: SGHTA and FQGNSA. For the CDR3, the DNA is TGTGCCAGCAGCTTAGCGGCAGTCACCTTC. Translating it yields CASSLAAVTF.

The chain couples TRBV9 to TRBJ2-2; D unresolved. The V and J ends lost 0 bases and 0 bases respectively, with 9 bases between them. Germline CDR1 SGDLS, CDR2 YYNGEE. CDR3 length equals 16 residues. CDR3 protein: CASSVDEASNTGELFF. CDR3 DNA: TGTGCCAGCAGCGTAGACGAAGCTTCGAACACCGGGGAGCTGTTTTTT.

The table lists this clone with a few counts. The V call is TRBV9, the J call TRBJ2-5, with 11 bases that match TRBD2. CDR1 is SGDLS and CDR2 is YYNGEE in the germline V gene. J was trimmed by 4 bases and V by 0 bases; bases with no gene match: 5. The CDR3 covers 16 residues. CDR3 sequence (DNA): TGTGCCAGCAGCGTAGCGCTAGCGGGAGGACTAGAGACCCAGTACTTC. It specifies CASSVALAGGLETQYF.

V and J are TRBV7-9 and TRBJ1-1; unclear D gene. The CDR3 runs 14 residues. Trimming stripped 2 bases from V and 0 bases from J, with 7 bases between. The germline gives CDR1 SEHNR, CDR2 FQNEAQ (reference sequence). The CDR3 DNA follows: TGTGCCAGCAGCTTATGGCAATTGAACACTGAAGCTTTCTTT. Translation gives CASSLWQLNTEAFF.

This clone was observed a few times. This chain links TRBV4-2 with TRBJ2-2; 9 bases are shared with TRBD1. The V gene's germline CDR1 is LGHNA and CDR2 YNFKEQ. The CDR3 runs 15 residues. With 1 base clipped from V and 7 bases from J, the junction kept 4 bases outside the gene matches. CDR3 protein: CASSQGDRDIGELFF. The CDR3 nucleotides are TGTGCCAGCAGCCAAGGGGACAGGGACATCGGGGAGCTGTTTTTT.

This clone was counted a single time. CDR3 sequence: CASSLTPGQANEQYF. In DNA form, the CDR3 reads TGTGCCAGCAGCTTAACCCCGGGACAGGCTAACGAGCAGTACTTC. The chain joins TRBV11-2 to TRBJ2-7; 8 positions agree with TRBD1. CDR1 and CDR2 from the germline V gene are SGHAT and FQNNGV. Trimming at V came to 2 bases and at J to 5 bases, leaving 8 bases not matched to a gene. The CDR3 length is 15 residues. Based on the CDR3 plus reference TRBV11-2 and TRBJ2-7, the full variable domain is EAGVAQSPRYKIIEKRQSVAFWCNPISGHATLYWYQQILGQGPKLLIQFQNNGVVDDSQLPKDRFSAERLKGVDSTLKIQPAKLEDSAVYLCASSLTPGQANEQYFGPGTRLTVT.

CDR3 protein: CASLPTGAPQETQYF. CDR3 DNA sequence: TGCGCCAGCCTGCCGACAGGGGCTCCCCAAGAGACCCAGTACTTC. This chain uses TRBV5-1 with TRBJ2-5; 8 positions match TRBD1. V lost 7 bases to trimming and J lost 1 base; unmatched junction nucleotides: 9. The CDR3 runs to 15 residues. Germline CDR1 and CDR2: SGHRS and YFSETQ.

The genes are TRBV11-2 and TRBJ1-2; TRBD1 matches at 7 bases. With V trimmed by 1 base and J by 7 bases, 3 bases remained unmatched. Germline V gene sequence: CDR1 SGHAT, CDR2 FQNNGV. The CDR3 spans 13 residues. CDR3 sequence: CASSLGTGRGYTF. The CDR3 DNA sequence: TGTGCCAGCAGCTTAGGGACAGGACGTGGCTACACCTTC.

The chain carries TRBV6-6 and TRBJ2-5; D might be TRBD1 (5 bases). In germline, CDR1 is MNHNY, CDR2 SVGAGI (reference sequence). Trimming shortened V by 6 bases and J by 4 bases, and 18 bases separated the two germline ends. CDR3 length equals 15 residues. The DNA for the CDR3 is TGTGCCAGCAGCAACAGGTTTGGGGTAGGAGAGACCCAGTACTTC. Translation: CASSNRFGVGETQYF.

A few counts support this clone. CDR3 sequence reads: CSVEEWLAGGTDTQYF. As DNA, the CDR3 is TGCAGCGTTGAAGAGTGGCTAGCGGGAGGCACAGATACGCAGTATTTT. This chain joins TRBV29-1 and TRBJ2-3; TRBD2 agrees at 10 bases. This CDR3 is built from 16 residues. Germline V lookup: CDR1 SQVTM, CDR2 ANQGSEA. V lost 0 bases, J lost 1 base, and 4 bases stayed unmatched.

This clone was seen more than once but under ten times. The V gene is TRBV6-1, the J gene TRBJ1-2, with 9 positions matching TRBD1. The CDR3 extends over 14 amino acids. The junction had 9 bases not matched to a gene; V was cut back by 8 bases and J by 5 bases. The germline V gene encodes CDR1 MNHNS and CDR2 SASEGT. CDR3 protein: CASGKATGGYGYTF. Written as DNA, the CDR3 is TGTGCCAGCGGTAAAGCGACAGGGGGATATGGCTACACCTTC.

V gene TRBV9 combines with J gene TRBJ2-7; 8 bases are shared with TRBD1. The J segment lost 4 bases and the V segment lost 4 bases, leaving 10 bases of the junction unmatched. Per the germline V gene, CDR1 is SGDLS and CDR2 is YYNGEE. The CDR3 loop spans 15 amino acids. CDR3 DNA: TGTGCCAGCAGCCTTAGGACAGGGTTTCAATACGAGCAGTACTTC. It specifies CASSLRTGFQYEQYF.

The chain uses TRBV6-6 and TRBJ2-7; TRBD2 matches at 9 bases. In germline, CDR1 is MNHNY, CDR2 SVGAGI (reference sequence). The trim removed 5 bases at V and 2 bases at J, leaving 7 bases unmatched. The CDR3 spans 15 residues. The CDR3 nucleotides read TGTGCCAGCAGTGTGACTAGCGGAGCCCCCTACGAGCAGTACTTC. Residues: CASSVTSGAPYEQYF.

CDR3 nucleotides: TGTGCCAGCAGCTCAGGGAGGGGGACAATTAATGAAAAACTGTTTTTT. Its protein is CASSSGRGTINEKLFF. The chain combines TRBV7-6 with TRBJ1-4; tentative D call: TRBD1 (6 bases). Germline CDR1 SGHVS, CDR2 FNYEAQ. V lost 4 bases and J lost 4, with 16 bases in between. This CDR3 is 16 amino acids long.

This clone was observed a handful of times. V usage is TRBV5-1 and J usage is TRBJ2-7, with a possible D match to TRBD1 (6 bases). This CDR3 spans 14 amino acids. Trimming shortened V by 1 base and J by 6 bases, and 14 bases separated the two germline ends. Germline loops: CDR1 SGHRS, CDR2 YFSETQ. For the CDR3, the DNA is TGCGCCAGCAGCTTGCCAGGGGTTGGACTCGAGCAGTACTTC. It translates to CASSLPGVGLEQYF.

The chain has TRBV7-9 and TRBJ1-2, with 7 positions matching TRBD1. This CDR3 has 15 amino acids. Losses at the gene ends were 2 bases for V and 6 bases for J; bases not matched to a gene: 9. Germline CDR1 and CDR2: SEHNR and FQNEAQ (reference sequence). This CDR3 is CASSLSRPTGDGYTF. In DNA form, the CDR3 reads TGTGCCAGCAGCTTATCCCGACCCACAGGGGATGGCTACACCTTC.

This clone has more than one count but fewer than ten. The DNA for the CDR3 is TGTGCCAGCAGCGGCCGAGCGGGAGGGTCGGGGGGGGCCAAAAACATTCAGTACTTC. Encoded protein: CASSGRAGGSGGAKNIQYF. This chain uses TRBV7-8 with TRBJ2-4; 10 nucleotides line up with TRBD2. V trimming: 5 bases; J trimming: 1 base; junction bases outside the gene matches: 14. Germline CDR1 SGHVS, CDR2 FQNEAQ. This CDR3 spans 19 amino acids.

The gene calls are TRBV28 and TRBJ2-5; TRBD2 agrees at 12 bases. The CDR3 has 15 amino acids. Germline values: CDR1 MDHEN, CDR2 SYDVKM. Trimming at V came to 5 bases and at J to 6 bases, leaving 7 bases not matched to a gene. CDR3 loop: CASSTGLAGLKTQYF. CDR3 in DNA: TGTGCCAGCAGTACCGGACTAGCGGGGTTAAAGACCCAGTACTTC.

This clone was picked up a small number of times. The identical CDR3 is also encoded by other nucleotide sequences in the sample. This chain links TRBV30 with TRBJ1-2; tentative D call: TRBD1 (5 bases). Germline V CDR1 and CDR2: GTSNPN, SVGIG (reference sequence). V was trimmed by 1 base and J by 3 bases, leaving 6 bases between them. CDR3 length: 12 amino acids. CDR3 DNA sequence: TGTGCCTGGAGTGGGGGGGACTATGGCTACACCTTC. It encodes CAWSGGDYGYTF.

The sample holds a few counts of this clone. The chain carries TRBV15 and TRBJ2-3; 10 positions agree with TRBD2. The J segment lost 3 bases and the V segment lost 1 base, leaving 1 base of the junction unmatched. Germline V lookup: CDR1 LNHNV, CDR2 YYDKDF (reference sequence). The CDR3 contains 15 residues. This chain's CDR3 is CATSRATSGTDTQYF. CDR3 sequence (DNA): TGTGCCACCAGCAGAGCGACTAGCGGGACAGATACGCAGTATTTT.

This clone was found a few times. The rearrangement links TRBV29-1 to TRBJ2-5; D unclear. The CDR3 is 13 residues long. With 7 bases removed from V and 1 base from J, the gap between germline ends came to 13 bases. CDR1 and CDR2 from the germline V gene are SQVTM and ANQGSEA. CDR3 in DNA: TGCAGCGCGGTCGAGAGACTCCAAGAGACCCAGTACTTC. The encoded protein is CSAVERLQETQYF.

The chain's CDR3 is CATTSLRGSIYF. The CDR3 DNA reads TGTGCCACCACCTCATTAAGGGGTTCTATATATTTT. The chain employs TRBV15 and TRBJ1-3, with TRBD1 as a possible D gene (5 bases). Germline V gives CDR1 LNHNV, CDR2 YYDKDF (reference sequence). Trimming took 7 bases from V and 13 from J, leaving 17 bases between them. The CDR3 loop spans 12 amino acids. The full variable domain, completed using reference TRBV15 and TRBJ1-3, is DAMVIQNPRYQVTQFGKPVTLSCSQTLNHNVMYWYQQKSSQAPKLLFHYYDKDFNNEADTPDNFQSRRPNTSFCFLDIRSPGLGDTAMYLCATTSLRGSIYFGEGSWLTVV.

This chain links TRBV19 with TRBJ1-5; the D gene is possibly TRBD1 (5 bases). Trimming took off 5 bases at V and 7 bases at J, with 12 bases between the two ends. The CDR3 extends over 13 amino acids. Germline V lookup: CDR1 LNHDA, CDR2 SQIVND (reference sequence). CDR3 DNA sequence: TGTGCCAGTAGTGGGCAGGGCGGACAGCCCCAGCATTTT. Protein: CASSGQGGQPQHF.

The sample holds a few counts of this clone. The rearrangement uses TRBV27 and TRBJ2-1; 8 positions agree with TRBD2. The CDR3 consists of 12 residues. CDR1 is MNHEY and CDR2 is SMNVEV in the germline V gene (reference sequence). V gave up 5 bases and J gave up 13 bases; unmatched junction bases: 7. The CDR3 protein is CASSRPGTSQFF. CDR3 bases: TGTGCCAGCAGTAGACCCGGGACTAGTCAGTTCTTC.

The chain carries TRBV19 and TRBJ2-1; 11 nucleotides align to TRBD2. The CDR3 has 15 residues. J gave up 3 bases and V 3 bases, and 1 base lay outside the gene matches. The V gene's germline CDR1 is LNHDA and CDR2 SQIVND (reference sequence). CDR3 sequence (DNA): TGTGCCAGTAGTATGACTAGCGGGATCTACAATGAGCAGTTCTTC. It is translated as CASSMTSGIYNEQFF.

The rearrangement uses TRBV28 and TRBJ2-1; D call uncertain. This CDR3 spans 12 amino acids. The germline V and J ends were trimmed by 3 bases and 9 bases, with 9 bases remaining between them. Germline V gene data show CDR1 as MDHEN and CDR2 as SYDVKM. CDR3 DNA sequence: TGTGCCAGCAGTTTTTCCAGGCCTGAGCAGTTCTTC. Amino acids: CASSFSRPEQFF.